Sequencing of this T cell receptor beta chain was carried out in a study of cytomegalovirus exposure and HLA in healthy donors. Overall study results and limits: Researchers catalogued some 160 TCR beta chains as cytomegalovirus-associated. Specificity for CMV antigens was confirmed in vitro for a few of the CMV-associated chains.

A word on this clone: Its target is not known.

Profiled with immunoSEQ multiplex PCR; TCRdb holds only in-frame clones, not every one. The sample consists of hundreds of thousands of clones, around nine tenths of them appearing once. There are 12 residues in the CDR3. Germline V gives CDR1 SGHAT, CDR2 FQNNGV. Between the trimmed V and J ends, which lost 1 base and 8 bases, there was a span of 7 bases. The sample taken for sequencing was PBMCs. The receptor's source is a young man in good health and CMV-seronegative. The rearrangement uses TRBV11-2 and TRBJ2-3; no firm D call. CDR3 in DNA: TGTGCCAGCAGCTTAGCTTTATCTACGCAGTATTTT. Translating gives CASSLALSTQYF. The variable domain in full, completed from reference TRBV11-2 and TRBJ2-3, reads EAGVAQSPRYKIIEKRQSVAFWCNPISGHATLYWYQQILGQGPKLLIQFQNNGVVDDSQLPKDRFSAERLKGVDSTLKIQPAKLEDSAVYLCASSLALSTQYFGPGTRLTVL.